The source of this T cell receptor beta chain is a study of PD-L1 blockade in urothelial cancer. Whole-study context: Patients previously received 0 to 3 chemotherapy regimens. At 3 weeks after treatment start (second dose) and again at 6 weeks, blood was analyzed. Findings of the study overall: At the 3-week point, tumor-associated blood clones expanded more in durable-benefit patients.

The V gene lost 5 bases and the J gene lost 0 bases, with 14 bases spanning the gap. Germline V gene lookup returns CDR1 MNHEY and CDR2 SMNVEV (reference sequence). This CDR3 contains 15 residues. Note on this clone: Its target is unknown.

Here immunoSEQ multiplex PCR was the method, and the copy in TCRdb shows in-frame clones only, minus some. The sample holds about 30,000 clones, over 75% seen once. J is TRBJ2-7 and V is TRBV27; a possible D gene is TRBD2 (5 bases). Material: PBMCs, obtained around atezolizumab (anti-PD-L1) treatment. The source is a man aged 50 to 59 with urothelial cancer. The CDR3 loop reads CASSLRTGSSYEQYF. The CDR3 nucleotides are TGTGCCAGCAGTCTCCGGACGGGGAGCTCCTACGAGCAGTACTTC.